This TCR beta chain was identified in a study of monozygotic twins with inflammatory bowel disease. Regarding the study as a whole: Fewer clonotypes were shared with others by IBD patients than by healthy twins, especially with disease activity. TCRbeta inverse Simpson diversity was decreased in IBD patients versus healthy co-twins. Immunosuppressive treatments differing between patients may have added repertoire variability.

No DNA is given; TCRdb re-called the 5' RACE reads and lists each CDR3 protein once. The table gives approximately 340,000 distinct CDR3 sequences; the top ten clones make up 2% to 2.5% of it. About this clonotype: The antigen remains undetermined.

Whole blood served as the source of total RNA, and no T cell sorting took place. The germline CDR1 and CDR2 sequences are LGHNA and YNFKEQ. The CDR3 loop spans 17 amino acids. The gene calls are TRBV4-2 and TRBJ2-1; TCRdb reports TRBD2, a call that lacks DNA to check it against. Input material: blood. This sequence was found in a human donor with ulcerative colitis or Crohn's disease, or a healthy co-twin of an affected twin (not recorded which). The CDR3 reads CASSQGGRAGGHNEQFF.